This T cell receptor (beta chain) was sequenced during a study of long-term antiretroviral therapy in people with HIV (dated 2022 in TCRdb). For the study in its entirety: The earliest samples were collected approximately a decade before the 2015 WHO recommendation for immediate ART, a period when ART was typically delayed until CD4 counts fell. This retrospective serial study examined whether starting ART and sustained HIV suppression were associated with changes in the composition and diversity of the TRB repertoire in peripheral blood. The cohort contributed over 150 cryopreserved PBMC samples from fewer than 35 adults with confirmed HIV infection, collected serially over a mean of about six years (range 1-12). Of the 30 participants with HIV, ten to eleven were female. Test extractions of a monoclonal T-cell line alongside 33 polyclonal samples showed no cross-contamination during QIAcube processing. Results the study describes overall, beyond this receptor: Compared with controls, HIV repertoires had narrower CDR3 length ranges, and the network structure pointed to an antigen-experienced repertoire that shifted only slightly toward naive after ART. Inferences about post-ART repertoire changes were limited because no data were available on ART adherence, viral resistance or therapy changes. Unsorted PBMC were profiled instead of sorted CD4+ and CD8+ T cells because pre-ART samples had limited cell numbers. A significant increase in TRB diversity was found to be associated with ART initiation, although TRB diversity was observed to remain significantly below that of transplant donor controls even after long-term ART. Owing to limited PBMC availability, only the TCR beta chain was sequenced, without alpha chain pairing. The samples span the years 2004 to 2017, and the ART regimens used may be less effective than current regimens. Expanded TRB clones identified before ART initiation dominated the repertoire at all time points, although this dominance fluctuated and declined in many PLHIV after ART.

This clone appeared a single time. Its antigen remains unidentified. Per-base qualities were not stored, and no clone one base away is much larger. The immunoSEQ hsTCRB v3.0 assay was used at survey level resolution to sequence the TRB variable region. The target sequencing depth for TRB was roughly 35,000-50,000 T-cell genomes per sample. Pooled TRB libraries were sequenced on an Illumina MiSeq with a v3 150-cycle kit. In the authors' own workflow: Repertoire analysis was run in R within a reproducible Nextflow workflow that covered QC, data transformation and analysis. LymphoSeq2, an R package for exploring AIRR-Seq data, was used to implement custom analyses. A handful of samples yielding fewer than 5000 total TRB sequences were excluded, leaving approximately 190 analyzed HIV repertoires. Among the 180 to 200 HIV repertoires that were kept, almost 60 were collected before ART initiation and roughly 130 were collected after ART initiation. Repertoires were downsampled to 5000 TRB nucleotide sequences, and summary statistics were averaged over 100 downsampling iterations. The analysis kept only TRB sequences whose CDR3 regions were at least seven amino acids long. Diversity was assessed using a clonality score derived from Shannon entropy and using the Gini coefficient. Repertoire networks linked the top 5000 CDR3 amino acid sequences whenever two sequences differed by an edit distance of one. For TRB CDR3 amino acid sequences, GLIPH2 was used to predict antigen specificity groups and MHC restriction. Known CMV, EBV, HIV or tissue antigen associations were flagged by matching CDR3 amino acid sequences against VDJdb and McPAS-TCR. Pre-ART, post-ART and control groups were compared with Wilcoxon signed-rank tests and Holm-Bonferroni correction. Sourced from immuneACCESS, this table was stored by TCRdb with only in-frame sequences that have V and J called. A share of the clones is absent; for the studies checked, an unresolved V gene accounts for under half, and the remainder has no known explanation. The DNA was the basis for D and trimming; V, J and clone size are from that table. Present in this sample are roughly 28,000 clones, around 90% of which were seen just once. Of the sample, just over 3.5% falls within the top ten clones.

The CDR3 goes from the cysteine to the phenylalanine over 16 residues. Of all the DNA, just the CDR3 is kept, 48 bases in frame from base 1. In the germline V gene, CDR1 corresponds to MDHEN and CDR2 to SYDVKM. Trimming takes 7 bases off V and 3 bases off J; junction bases not matched to a gene: 12. To be included, a participant needed at least one PBMC sample from before ART initiation plus at least two post-ART samples. Treatment was received in the United States of America by all participants with HIV. Before DNA extraction, cryopreserved samples containing roughly 0.9-11 million PBMC were thawed and washed. At the time of the earliest PBMC sample, participants with HIV were aged between roughly 20 and 55 years. PBMC samples from each participant spanned 1-4 timepoints before ART initiation and 2-8 timepoints after ART initiation, with a median of 7 samples. For every participant, serial HIV viral load, CD4+ T-cell count, ART history and demographic data were obtained. A Qiagen kit on a QIAcube was used to extract genomic DNA from unsorted PBMC, with samples processed in batches of 12.

The V gene is TRBV28 and the J gene is TRBJ2-3; 8 middle bases align to TRBD2. Material: unsorted PBMCs, obtained 1.8 years after starting antiretroviral therapy. The clonotype was recovered from a woman under 30 with HIV. The nucleotide sequence reads TGTGCCAGCATAGCGGGACCGTCCGGGCCAACAGATACGCAGTATTTT. Its amino acids are CASIAGPSGPTDTQYF.